This TCR beta chain stems from a study of blood T cell repertoires in COVID-19. The overall study: Specimens from acute and convalescent COVID-19 originated in the United States, Italy and Spain.

The CDR3 totals 14 residues. Trimming took 4 bases from V and 6 from J; bases not matched to a gene: 3. The V gene's germline CDR1 is SGHRS and CDR2 YFSETQ. Methods used by the authors: Reference gene primer amplification in the assay estimated nucleated cell counts. Clones were read by immunoSEQ multiplex PCR, and TCRdb kept only the in-frame ones, dropping some. The DNA gave D and trimming, while V, J and clone size come from that table. Here the sample spans approximately 150,000 clones, over 70% being singletons. The chain is built from TRBV5-1 and TRBJ1-4, with 10 bases aligning to TRBD1. The sample taken for sequencing was peripheral blood. This clonotype was obtained from a woman in her forties or fifties with acute or convalescent COVID-19. The DNA for the CDR3 is TGCGCCAGCAGCCAGGGACAGGGGCATGAAAAACTGTTTTTT. This sequence encodes CASSQGQGHEKLFF.